The 14 T cell receptor beta chains below come from one sample, sequenced in a study of beta chain features in type 1 diabetes. Expressed TCRB transcripts were sequenced, since all the RNA that had been isolated was reverse transcribed. The data were produced by immunoSEQ multiplex PCR, yet TCRdb's version contains in-frame clones alone and is incomplete. The table includes 900,000 or so clones, roughly 15% detected once. Sequencing input: naive CD4+ T cells from blood. These TCRs come from a woman under 30 in good health.

The chain has TRBV7-2 and TRBJ2-6; D might be TRBD1 (5 bases). This CDR3 contains 15 residues. Per the germline V gene, CDR1 is SGHTA and CDR2 is FQGNSA. Deletions cut 1 base from V and 1 base from J, with 5 bases between. CDR3 amino acids: CASSLEGSGANVLTF. The CDR3 nucleotides are TGTGCCAGCAGCTTAGAGGGGTCTGGGGCCAACGTCCTGACTTTC. Using reference TRBV7-2 and TRBJ2-6 for the parts outside the CDR3, the full variable domain is GAGVSQSPSNKVTEKGKDVELRCDPISGHTALYWYRQSLGQGLEFLIYFQGNSAPDKSGLPSDRFSAERTGGSVSTLTIQRTQQEDSAVYLCASSLEGSGANVLTFGAGSRLTVL.

Concerning this clone itself: Other DNA sequences in this sample translate to the same CDR3. The chain links TRBV28 to TRBJ1-2; unclear D gene. Germline CDR1 reads MDHEN; CDR2 reads SYDVKM. Trimming took 2 bases from V and 4 from J, leaving 5 bases between them. The CDR3 has 12 amino acids. The CDR3 nucleotides read TGTGCCAGCAGTTTAACGGGCTATGGCTACACCTTC. Residues: CASSLTGYGYTF.

This clone has only a few counts. J is TRBJ1-3 and V is TRBV18; unclear D gene. Trimming removed 3 bases at V and 5 bases at J, with 8 bases between. The CDR3 loop spans 13 amino acids. Per the germline V gene, CDR1 is KGHSH and CDR2 is LQKENI. This chain's CDR3 is CASSPSTRNTIYF. In DNA form, the CDR3 reads TGTGCCAGCTCACCGAGCACCCGAAACACCATATATTTT.

For the CDR3, the DNA is TGTGCCAGCAGCTTGATGGCAGGGGGCATCGCGGACTATGGCTACACCTTC. The encoded protein is CASSLMAGGIADYGYTF. The chain recombines TRBV5-6 with TRBJ1-2, with 8 bases aligning to TRBD1. Losses at the gene ends were 1 base for V and 3 bases for J; bases not matched to a gene: 11. The CDR3 sequence is 17 residues long. The germline gives CDR1 SGHDT, CDR2 YYEEEE.

This clone was counted only a few times. Other DNA sequences in this sample translate to the same CDR3. The V call is TRBV7-2, the J call TRBJ2-1; 12 bases line up with TRBD2. This CDR3 spans 15 amino acids. Per germline, CDR1 SGHTA and CDR2 FQGNSA. The V gene end was trimmed by 1 base and the J gene end by 6 bases; junction bases not matched to a gene: 1. This CDR3 is CASSLELAGGNEQFF. As DNA, the CDR3 is TGTGCCAGCAGCTTAGAACTAGCGGGAGGCAATGAGCAGTTCTTC.

This clone was picked up a small number of times. The chain combines TRBV7-8 with TRBJ2-1; 7 bases agree with TRBD2. The CDR3 consists of 16 residues. Trimming cost V 4 bases and J 7 bases; bases outside gene matches: 13. CDR1 is SGHVS and CDR2 is FQNEAQ in the germline V gene. CDR3 DNA sequence: TGTGCCAGCAGCTCTCTTGCGGGGAGGGGTATGAATGAGCAGTTCTTC. Amino acid sequence: CASSSLAGRGMNEQFF. Combining the CDR3 with reference TRBV7-8 and TRBJ2-1 gives the whole variable domain GAGVSQSPRYKVAKRGQDVALRCDPISGHVSLFWYQQALGQGPEFLTYFQNEAQLDKSGLPSDRFFAERPEGSVSTLKIQRTQQEDSAVYLCASSSLAGRGMNEQFFGPGTRLTVL.

This clone was counted a few times. The V and J genes are TRBV7-2 and TRBJ2-7; 8 bases are a match to TRBD1. The ends lost 5 bases at V and 4 bases at J; junction bases unmatched: 16. Per the germline V gene, CDR1 is SGHTA and CDR2 is FQGNSA. CDR3 length: 17 residues. In nucleotides, the CDR3 is TGTGCCAGCAGCCTGCGGACAGGGCGGCGTCCTAGTTACGAGCAGTACTTC. This codes for CASSLRTGRRPSYEQYF.

The V gene is TRBV7-2, the J gene TRBJ2-4, with unresolved D. The germline gives CDR1 SGHTA, CDR2 FQGNSA. V lost 5 bases, J lost 0 bases, and 2 bases lay in between. The CDR3 runs to 12 residues. In DNA form, the CDR3 reads TGTGCCAGCAGCCCAGCCAAAAACATTCAGTACTTC. It yields the protein CASSPAKNIQYF.

There are a few counts of this clone. V is TRBV5-8 and J is TRBJ2-1, with D perhaps TRBD1 or TRBD2 (5 bases each). The V and J ends lost 0 bases and 0 bases respectively, with 10 bases between them. Germline V gene sequence: CDR1 SGHTS, CDR2 YDEGEE. The CDR3 has 16 amino acids. The CDR3 reads CASSLGEGTSYNEQFF. The CDR3 region has the DNA TGTGCCAGCAGCTTGGGAGAAGGGACCTCCTACAATGAGCAGTTCTTC.

The CDR3 DNA reads as TGTGCCAGCAGTTTATTAGTTAACGAGCAGTTCTTC. Translated: CASSLLVNEQFF. This chain links TRBV28 with TRBJ2-1; D remains unclear. Germline V CDR1 and CDR2: MDHEN, SYDVKM. Trimming removed 1 base at V and 10 bases at J, with 8 bases between. This CDR3 is 12 amino acids long.

This sequence joins TRBV27 and TRBJ2-1; no definite D call. Germline V CDR1 and CDR2: MNHEY, SMNVEV (reference sequence). Trimming took 6 bases from V and 6 from J, leaving 12 bases between them. This CDR3 contains 13 residues. CDR3: CASSIHGRNEQFF. The CDR3 DNA is TGTGCCAGCAGCATACATGGGCGCAATGAGCAGTTCTTC.

This clone came up a few times. CDR3 nucleotides: TGCACCAGCAGCCAAGATCGTATATGTCTAGGGGAGAGCGGCTATGGCTACACCTTC. Amino acids: CTSSQDRICLGESGYGYTF. The genes are TRBV1 and TRBJ1-2. TRBV1 is marked as a pseudogene. The CDR3 is 19 amino acids.

The V call is TRBV11-2, the J call TRBJ1-1; D is unclear. Trimming took off 5 bases at V and 8 bases at J, with 15 bases between the two ends. Per germline, CDR1 SGHAT and CDR2 FQNNGV. This CDR3 has 13 amino acids. CDR3 amino acids: CASSPRAVAEAFF. The CDR3 DNA follows: TGTGCCAGCAGCCCACGAGCGGTGGCGGAAGCTTTCTTT.

The table lists this clone with a few counts. The rearrangement uses TRBV27 and TRBJ1-2; TRBD1 matches at 7 bases. Trimming cost V 3 bases and J 8 bases; bases outside gene matches: 6. The CDR3 is 13 residues long. Germline V gene lookup returns CDR1 MNHEY and CDR2 SMNVEV (reference sequence). CDR3 DNA: TGTGCCAGCAGTTTGGCTAGGGGGCACGGCTACACCTTC. It encodes CASSLARGHGYTF.